This T cell receptor (beta chain) was captured in a study of blood T cell repertoires in COVID-19. Study background: COVID-19 samples, acute and convalescent, were from the United States, Italy and Spain. The analysed material was cDNA or gDNA that came from T cells, B-cell-depleted T cells, or PBMCs.

In Seattle, patients joined the study during active infection and were tracked longitudinally. The authors' processing: From reference gene primer amplification, estimates of nucleated cell counts were derived. This table comes from immunoSEQ multiplex PCR, and its TCRdb copy is limited to in-frame clones, with some not included. The V and J calls and clone size are taken from that table; D and trimming were inferred from the DNA. The table includes approximately 97,000 clones, roughly 87% detected once. Trimming removed 7 bases from V and 11 bases from J, with 20 bases in between. The CDR3 runs 13 residues. Germline loops: CDR1 SNHLY, CDR2 FYNNEI. This clone has just one count.

Sequenced input: peripheral blood. This receptor was identified in a woman in her forties or fifties with COVID-19, enrolled during active disease. The rearrangement links TRBV2 to TRBJ1-1; no firm D call. The CDR3 loop is CASTLEVGSVAFF. CDR3 coding DNA: TGTGCCAGCACCCTGGAGGTAGGCTCCGTTGCTTTCTTT. The full variable domain, rest sourced from reference TRBV2 and TRBJ1-1, is EPEVTQTPSHQVTQMGQEVILRCVPISNHLYFYWYRQILGQKVEFLVSFYNNEISEKSEIFDDQFSVERPDGSNFTLKIRSTKLEDSAMYFCASTLEVGSVAFFGQGTRLTVV.